A single sample gave rise to the 9 T cell receptor beta chains below, sequenced in a study of T cell repertoires in cytomegalovirus infection. TCRdb redid the calling of the reads with MiXCR, one entry per CDR3 protein. The data show nearly 450,000 distinct CDR3 sequences, 30% to 40% seen once. Material: PBMCs. These receptors came from a human donor in good health (CMV status not recorded). Some clones in this sample may be carry-over from other donors' samples.

The V call is TRBV28, the J call TRBJ2-5; D uncertain. V lost 3 bases to trimming and J lost 3 bases, with 8 bases between them. Germline lookup yields CDR1 MDHEN and CDR2 SYDVKM. The length of the CDR3 is 13 residues. CDR3 nucleotide sequence: TGTGCCAGCAGTTTTCAGGAAAAAGAGACCCAGTACTTC. Amino acid sequence: CASSFQEKETQYF.

The table lists this clonotype with many counts. The chain recombines TRBV7-6 with TRBJ2-3; 9 bases align to TRBD1. This CDR3 is 16 amino acids long. Germline lookup yields CDR1 SGHVS and CDR2 FNYEAQ. Trimming cost V 3 bases and J 0 bases; bases outside gene matches: 4. The chain's CDR3 is CASSLAGTGSTDTQYF. The CDR3 coding sequence is TGTGCCAGCAGCTTGGCGGGGACAGGGAGCACAGATACGCAGTATTTT.

This clonotype occurred a few times. The chain links TRBV28 to TRBJ1-2; D ambiguous. The ends were cut back, 5 bases at V and 0 bases at J, with 7 bases in the middle. Germline V gene lookup returns CDR1 MDHEN and CDR2 SYDVKM. The CDR3 length is 13 residues. DNA for the CDR3: TGTGCCAGCAGTGAACCAACTAACTATGGCTACACCTTC. Its translation: CASSEPTNYGYTF.

This clonotype was seen only a few times. The chain uses TRBV24-1 and TRBJ1-2; 7 bases align to TRBD1. From germline, CDR1 is KGHDR and CDR2 SFDVKD. The CDR3 has 14 residues. The J segment lost 6 bases and the V segment lost 4 bases, leaving 7 bases of the junction unmatched. In nucleotides, the CDR3 is TGTGCCACCAGTGACGACGGACAGGCGGATGGCTACACCTTC. As protein: CATSDDGQADGYTF.

This clonotype came up many times. The chain uses TRBV12-3 or TRBV12-4 and TRBJ1-5; the D is unclear. V shed 6 bases and J shed 1 base, with 4 bases lying between them. This CDR3 is 12 amino acids long. CDR3 region: CASRYSNQPQHF. DNA for the CDR3: TGTGCCAGCAGGTACAGCAATCAGCCCCAGCATTTT.

For this clonotype: A much larger clone is a single base away; this may be a read error. The rearrangement joins TRBV7-2 to TRBJ1-2, with 7 nucleotides matching TRBD1. Per the germline V gene, CDR1 is SGHTA and CDR2 is FQGNSA. The CDR3 runs to 15 residues. Here the CDR3 reads CATSSRQGANYGYTF. The DNA for the CDR3 is TGTGCCACCAGCTCCAGACAGGGAGCTAACTATGGCTACACCTTC.

This chain connects TRBV4-3 to TRBJ2-1, with TRBD2 identical over 11 bases. The CDR3 contains 16 residues. Germline V CDR1 and CDR2: LGHNA, YSLEER. Germline trimming cut 4 bases from V and 8 bases from J; bases unmatched to any gene: 10. The CDR3 loop is CASSPIAGGPFDEQFF. In DNA form, the CDR3 reads TGCGCCAGCAGCCCAATAGCGGGGGGGCCATTCGATGAGCAGTTCTTC.

This rearrangement joins TRBV7-2 to TRBJ2-3; D not certain. The CDR3 loop spans 15 amino acids. The germline V gene has CDR1 SGHTA and CDR2 FQGNSA. CDR3 sequence (DNA): TGTGACAGTAGGCGGAGCCAGTCTAGCACAGATACGCAGTATTTT. Its protein product is CDSRRSQSSTDTQYF.

In its sample, this clonotype was seen many times. The CDR3 nucleotides read TGTGCCAGCAGCCCCTTGGGCAGGGGGTTAAATGAGCAGTTCTTC. It is translated as CASSPLGRGLNEQFF. The chain employs TRBV7-2 and TRBJ2-1; 7 positions agree with TRBD1. The CDR3 is 15 residues long. The junction had 11 bases not matched to a gene; V was cut back by 5 bases and J by 7 bases. Germline CDR1 and CDR2: SGHTA and FQGNSA. The full variable domain, in which reference TRBV7-2 and TRBJ2-1 provide the parts outside the CDR3, is GAGVSQSPSNKVTEKGKDVELRCDPISGHTALYWYRQSLGQGLEFLIYFQGNSAPDKSGLPSDRFSAERTGGSVSTLTIQRTQQEDSAVYLCASSPLGRGLNEQFFGPGTRLTVL.